The 11 T cell receptor beta chains below all came from one sample that was sequenced in a study of PD-1 blockade in classical Hodgkin lymphoma. Clones were sequenced by immunoSEQ multiplex PCR, and TCRdb holds only the in-frame ones, with some missing. The sample shows several thousand clones, roughly 67% of them seen only once. Time point here: cycle 4 day 1 (C4D1), after five to seven weeks of nivolumab. All patients experienced relapse after autologous stem cell transplantation, and brentuximab vedotin exposure was variable. Magnetic negative selection isolated CD8+ T cells from thawed PBMCs. This material consisted of CD8+ T cells from blood, taken before the fourth cycle of nivolumab. The receptors come from a human donor with classical Hodgkin lymphoma.

This chain links TRBV4-1 with TRBJ1-1; D not certain. Trimming took off 0 bases at V and 3 bases at J, with 8 bases between the two ends. From germline, CDR1 is MGHRA and CDR2 YSYEKL. The CDR3 has 14 residues. CDR3 sequence reads: CASSQDRADTEAFF. The CDR3 nucleotides are TGCGCCAGCAGCCAAGATCGGGCGGACACTGAAGCTTTCTTT.

The V call is TRBV2, the J call TRBJ2-3; D might be TRBD1 (5 bases). The V end lost 1 base, the J end lost 2 bases, and 10 bases lay between the germline ends. This CDR3 is 15 amino acids long. Germline lookup yields CDR1 SNHLY and CDR2 FYNNEI. CDR3 amino acids: CASSEGRVNTDTQYF. DNA of the CDR3: TGTGCCAGCAGTGAAGGCAGGGTGAACACAGATACGCAGTATTTT.

The chain links TRBV7-6 to TRBJ2-1; perhaps TRBD2 as D (6 bases). The CDR3 has 15 residues. Trimming cost V 5 bases and J 9 bases, with 20 bases left between them. The germline CDR1 and CDR2 sequences are SGHVS and FNYEAQ. CDR3 sequence (DNA): TGTGCCAGCAGCGAGGACGGCGGGGCGATAAGTGAGCAGTTCTTC. This encodes CASSEDGGAISEQFF.

This clone is labeled as large (0.1 to 1%). The genes are TRBV4-2 and TRBJ2-7, with D unclear. The CDR3 covers 14 residues. Per germline, CDR1 LGHNA and CDR2 YNFKEQ. The V and J ends lost 4 bases and 2 bases respectively, with 12 bases between them. Here the CDR3 DNA reads TGTGCCAGCAGCCCTCTTGGGGAAACCTACGAGCAGTACTTC. Its protein product is CASSPLGETYEQYF.

The chain combines TRBV27 with TRBJ2-1, with TRBD1 matching 10 bases. V shed 7 bases, J shed 3 bases, and the junction held 15 bases outside the gene matches. The CDR3 runs 18 residues. In germline, CDR1 is MNHEY, CDR2 SMNVEV (reference sequence). CDR3 sequence (DNA): TGTGCCAGCACCTCGCTGACAGGGGGCAGACCAATCTACAATGAGCAGTTCTTC. Protein: CASTSLTGGRPIYNEQFF.

The chain has TRBV4-1 and TRBJ1-4; D possibly corresponds to TRBD1 (6 bases). Trimming took 2 bases from V and 5 from J, leaving 9 bases between them. The CDR3 spans 14 residues. Germline V gives CDR1 MGHRA, CDR2 YSYEKL. As DNA, the CDR3 is TGCGCCAGCAGCCAAAGGGACACAAATGAAAAACTGTTTTTT. It is translated as CASSQRDTNEKLFF.

The chain joins TRBV10-3 to TRBJ2-2; D is unresolved. CDR3 length: 14 residues. Germline V CDR1 and CDR2: ENHRY, SYGVKD. V lost 3 bases to trimming and J lost 3 bases, with 8 bases between them. This chain's CDR3 is CAISDVGHTGELFF. In nucleotides, the CDR3 is TGTGCCATCAGTGATGTAGGTCACACCGGGGAGCTGTTTTTT.

This clone is a singleton in its sample. This chain joins TRBV7-9 and TRBJ2-5; 8 bases fit TRBD2. This CDR3 contains 13 residues. J gave up 5 bases and V 1 base, and 0 bases lay outside the gene matches. Germline CDR1 SEHNR, CDR2 FQNEAQ (reference sequence). CDR3 sequence reads: CASSLGLAETQYF. Here the CDR3 DNA reads TGTGCCAGCAGCTTAGGACTAGCGGAGACCCAGTACTTC.

In DNA, the CDR3 is TGTGCCAGCAGCCCCCAAACTGGGGGCCCATCGGACACTGAAGCTTTCTTT. Amino acids: CASSPQTGGPSDTEAFF. V gene TRBV14 combines with J gene TRBJ1-1; possible D gene TRBD1, 6 bases. CDR3 length: 17 amino acids. The germline V and J ends were trimmed by 4 bases and 3 bases, with 21 bases remaining between them. Germline CDR1 is SGHDN and CDR2 is FVKESK.

A few counts support this clone. The chain carries TRBV28 and TRBJ2-3; the match to TRBD1 covers 7 bases. V trimming: 5 bases; J trimming: 6 bases; junction bases outside the gene matches: 17. Looked up from germline, CDR1 is MDHEN and CDR2 is SYDVKM. The CDR3 consists of 17 residues. As DNA, the CDR3 is TGTGCCAGCAGTCCGTCAAAGGGACAGATTTATCACGATACGCAGTATTTT. Protein: CASSPSKGQIYHDTQYF.

This chain uses TRBV7-9 with TRBJ2-2; D gene uncertain. The CDR3 totals 15 residues. V lost 2 bases and J lost 6, with 13 bases in between. CDR1 and CDR2 (germline): SEHNR, FQNEAQ (reference sequence). The CDR3: CASSLSEFSAGELFF. Here the CDR3 DNA reads TGTGCCAGCAGCTTATCGGAGTTCTCGGCCGGGGAGCTGTTTTTT.